This is a list of T cell receptor beta chains from one sample in a study of blood T cell repertoires in COVID-19. Generated by immunoSEQ multiplex PCR, the TCRdb table keeps only in-frame clones and is missing some. The sample contains 330,000 or so clones, 87% of which appear only once. Sequences were obtained from PBMCs or T cells enriched from blood (not recorded which). All receptors come from a woman aged 25 to 45 who had recovered from COVID-19. The CDR3 runs from the conserved cysteine through the conserved F or W. Fields, in order: J gene, V gene, D gene, clone size, CDR3 protein, CDR3 DNA. The D gene is left open where the match is weak. Only some rows state a clone size, as once, few, many or a class for expanded clones.

>TRBJ2-3|TRBV7-2|TRBD2|-
CASSLGLAGGTDTQYF
TGTGCCAGCAGCTTAGGACTAGCTGGAGGCACAGATACGCAGTATTTT
>TRBJ2-3|TRBV19|TRBD2|-
CASSKGLDSTDTQYF
TGTGCCAGTAGTAAAGGACTAGATAGCACAGATACGCAGTATTTT
>TRBJ2-3|TRBV27|-|-
CASSFAEKFKTQYF
TGTGCCAGCAGTTTCGCGGAGAAGTTTAAGACGCAGTATTTT
>TRBJ2-5|TRBV6-5|-|-
CASSFQRQETQYF
TGTGCCAGCAGTTTCCAGCGGCAAGAGACCCAGTACTTC
>TRBJ2-3|TRBV28|-|-
CASSLQGPTDTQYF
TGTGCCAGCAGTTTACAGGGGCCGACAGATACGCAGTATTTT
>TRBJ2-7|TRBV5-1|-|-
CASSLVGGGSYEQYF
TGCGCCAGCAGCTTGGTTGGGGGAGGCTCCTACGAGCAGTACTTC
>TRBJ2-3|TRBV12-3/TRBV12-4|TRBD2|-
CASSFSGPTQYF
TGTGCCAGCAGTTTTAGCGGGCCAACGCAGTATTTT
>TRBJ2-7|TRBV15|-|-
CATSPKQISYEQYF
TGTGCCACCAGCCCCAAACAGATTTCCTACGAGCAGTACTTC
>TRBJ1-3|TRBV21-1|-|few
CASSMDRVPGNTIYF
TGTGCCAGCAGCATGGACAGGGTGCCTGGAAACACCATATATTTT
>TRBJ2-7|TRBV27|-|few
CASSFRVNYEQYF
TGTGCCAGCAGTTTCAGGGTGAACTACGAGCAGTACTTC
>TRBJ1-2|TRBV27|-|-
CASTPAGRGYGYTF
TGTGCCAGCACCCCAGCAGGCCGTGGCTATGGCTACACCTTC
>TRBJ1-1|TRBV11-2|-|-
CASSLSSPGTEAFF
TGTGCCAGCAGCTTATCCAGCCCGGGCACTGAAGCTTTCTTT
>TRBJ1-6|TRBV7-9|-|-
CASSMGGVGSSPLHF
TGTGCCAGCAGCATGGGGGGAGTTGGGAGCTCACCCCTCCACTTT
>TRBJ2-3|TRBV7-2|-|-
CASSHRSSGTDTQYF
TGTGCCAGCAGCCACAGGTCTAGCGGCACAGATACGCAGTATTTT
>TRBJ1-1|TRBV12-2|-|few
CASRLGPHRAGRTEAFF
TGTGCAAGTCGCTTAGGTCCCCACAGGGCGGGCAGGACTGAAGCTTTCTTT
>TRBJ2-5|TRBV20-1|-|-
CSASTLEETQYF
TGCAGTGCTAGTACTCTGGAAGAGACCCAGTACTTC
>TRBJ1-2|TRBV4-1|-|-
CASSQVDSGDYGYTF
TGCGCCAGCAGCCAAGTAGATTCCGGGGACTATGGCTACACCTTC
>TRBJ2-7|TRBV14|-|-
CASSPYPSYEQYF
TGTGCCAGCAGCCCCTATCCCTCCTACGAGCAGTACTTC
>TRBJ1-2|TRBV6-5|TRBD1|-
CASRRDSSNYGYTF
TGTGCCAGCAGACGGGACAGCTCTAACTATGGCTACACCTTC
>TRBJ1-2|TRBV12-3/TRBV12-4|-|-
CASSQQSGYGYTF
TGTGCCAGCAGCCAACAGTCTGGCTATGGCTACACCTTC
>TRBJ1-6|TRBV7-2|TRBD1|-
CASSQRTGQAPLHF
TGTGCCAGCAGCCAGCGGACAGGGCAAGCACCCCTCCACTTT
>TRBJ2-7|TRBV10-3|TRBD1|-
CAIRQGGEQYF
TGTGCCATACGACAGGGCGGTGAGCAGTACTTC
>TRBJ2-7|TRBV5-1|-|-
CASSLGFGRADYEQYF
TGCGCCAGCAGCTTGGGGTTCGGCAGGGCCGATTACGAGCAGTACTTC
>TRBJ1-2|TRBV6-5|-|-
CASNLSGGTGYTF
TGTGCCAGCAACTTATCGGGAGGGACTGGCTACACCTTC
>TRBJ1-6|TRBV30|-|-
CAWSVQSPLHF
TGTGCCTGGAGTGTACAATCACCCCTCCACTTT
>TRBJ1-1|TRBV28|-|-
CASSPGQRGNTEAFF
TGTGCCAGCAGTCCCGGGCAAAGGGGAAACACTGAAGCTTTCTTT
>TRBJ2-5|TRBV5-1|-|-
CASSLMTDQETQYF
TGCGCCAGCAGCCTAATGACAGACCAAGAGACCCAGTACTTC
>TRBJ2-5|TRBV19|TRBD1|-
CASSIDRGAGETQYF
TGTGCCAGTAGCATCGACAGGGGGGCCGGCGAGACCCAGTACTTC
>TRBJ2-3|TRBV5-1|-|-
CASSLSQVPDTQYF
TGCGCCAGCAGCTTGTCTCAGGTCCCAGATACGCAGTATTTT
>TRBJ2-1|TRBV11-3|TRBD1|-
CASSPPTGGSGNEQFF
TGTGCCAGCAGCCCACCGACAGGGGGCTCAGGGAATGAGCAGTTCTTC
>TRBJ1-2|TRBV28|-|-
CASSLTAGANRGYTF
TGTGCCAGCAGTTTAACGGCAGGGGCGAACAGGGGCTACACCTTC
>TRBJ1-2|TRBV27|-|-
CASKGGRGYTF
TGTGCCAGCAAGGGGGGGCGGGGCTACACCTTC
>TRBJ2-5|TRBV7-3|TRBD2|once
CASTPSGGAGETQYF
TGTGCCAGCACCCCTAGCGGGGGGGCCGGAGAGACCCAGTACTTC
>TRBJ2-1|TRBV12-3/TRBV12-4|-|-
CASSLQGNEQFF
TGTGCCAGCAGTTTACAGGGCAATGAGCAGTTCTTC
>TRBJ2-2|TRBV27|-|-
CASSLQGGTGELFF
TGTGCCAGCAGTTTACAGGGGGGCACCGGGGAGCTGTTTTTT
>TRBJ1-6|TRBV19|TRBD1|-
CASSQVGQGDSPLHF
TGTGCCAGTAGCCAGGTGGGACAGGGCGATTCACCCCTCCACTTT
>TRBJ1-1|TRBV18|TRBD1|-
CASSRENRGEAFF
TGTGCCAGCTCACGAGAGAACAGGGGTGAAGCTTTCTTT
>TRBJ2-5|TRBV5-1|-|-
CASSWGPEYRETQYF
TGCGCCAGCAGCTGGGGGCCCGAATATAGGGAGACCCAGTACTTC
>TRBJ1-2|TRBV25-1|-|-
CASSKGEGTYGYTF
TGTGCCAGCAGTAAAGGGGAGGGGACCTATGGCTACACCTTC
>TRBJ2-1|TRBV3-1/TRBV3-2|TRBD2|-
CASSPRTSGNNEQFF
TGTGCCAGCAGCCCTAGGACTAGCGGGAACAATGAGCAGTTCTTC
>TRBJ1-2|TRBV5-1|-|once
CASNRVAGDGYTF
TGCGCCAGCAACCGGGTGGCAGGGGATGGCTACACCTTC
>TRBJ2-7|TRBV2|TRBD1|-
CASSTGGYEQYF
TGTGCCAGCTCGACAGGGGGGTACGAGCAGTACTTC
>TRBJ1-2|TRBV5-5|-|-
CASSLVAAANYGYTF
TGTGCCAGCAGCTTGGTCGCGGCGGCAAACTATGGCTACACCTTC
>TRBJ2-5|TRBV15|-|-
CATSRVGRGTQYF
TGTGCCACCAGCAGAGTGGGGCGGGGGACCCAGTACTTC